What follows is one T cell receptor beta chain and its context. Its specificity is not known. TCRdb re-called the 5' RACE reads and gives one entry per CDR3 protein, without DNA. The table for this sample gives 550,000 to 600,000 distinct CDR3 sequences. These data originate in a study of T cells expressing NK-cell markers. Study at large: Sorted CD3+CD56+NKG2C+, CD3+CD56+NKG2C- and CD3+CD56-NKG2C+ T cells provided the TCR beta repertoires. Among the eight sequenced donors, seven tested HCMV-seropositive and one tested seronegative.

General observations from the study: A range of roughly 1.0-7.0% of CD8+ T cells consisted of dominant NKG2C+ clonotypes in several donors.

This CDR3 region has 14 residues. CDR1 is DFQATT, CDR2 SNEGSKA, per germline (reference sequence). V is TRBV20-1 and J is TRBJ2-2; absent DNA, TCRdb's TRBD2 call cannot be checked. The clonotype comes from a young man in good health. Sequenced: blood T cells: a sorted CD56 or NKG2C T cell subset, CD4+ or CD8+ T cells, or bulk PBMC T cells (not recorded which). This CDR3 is CSARVDGPTGELFF.